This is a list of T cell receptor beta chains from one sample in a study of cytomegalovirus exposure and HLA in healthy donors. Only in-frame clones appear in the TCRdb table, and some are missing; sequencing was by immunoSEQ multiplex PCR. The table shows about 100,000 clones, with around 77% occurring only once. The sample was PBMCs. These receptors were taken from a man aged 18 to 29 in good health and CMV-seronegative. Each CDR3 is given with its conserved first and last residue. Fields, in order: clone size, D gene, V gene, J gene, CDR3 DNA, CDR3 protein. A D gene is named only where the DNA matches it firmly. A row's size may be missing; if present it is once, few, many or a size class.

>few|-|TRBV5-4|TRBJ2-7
TGTGCCAGCAGCTTACAGGCCCACGAGCAGTACTTC
CASSLQAHEQYF
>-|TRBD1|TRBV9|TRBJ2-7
TGTGCCAGCAGCGTAGCGGCGACAGGGGGGTACGAGCAGTACTTC
CASSVAATGGYEQYF
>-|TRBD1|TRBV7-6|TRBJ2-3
TGTGCCAGCAGCTCCCGCACAGGGGGCCTCACAGATACGCAGTATTTT
CASSSRTGGLTDTQYF
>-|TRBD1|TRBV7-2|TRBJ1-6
TGTGCCAGCAGCTTGGACAGGGGAAATTCACCCCTCCACTTT
CASSLDRGNSPLHF
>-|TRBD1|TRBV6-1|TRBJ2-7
TGTGCCAGCAGTGACCCCCTGGGACAGCTTAGCTCCTACGAGCAGTACTTC
CASSDPLGQLSSYEQYF
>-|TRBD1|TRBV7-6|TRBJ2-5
TGTGCCAGCAGCTCCCGGGACAGGGTTCGGCAGTACTTC
CASSSRDRVRQYF
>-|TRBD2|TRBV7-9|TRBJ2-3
TGTGCCAGCAGCCTACGGACTAGCGCATATACGCAGTATTTT
CASSLRTSAYTQYF
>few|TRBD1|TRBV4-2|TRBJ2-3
TGTGCCAGCAGCCAACGCCAGGGGGACACAGATACGCAGTATTTT
CASSQRQGDTDTQYF
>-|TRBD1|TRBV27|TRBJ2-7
TGTGCCAGCAGTCTCAGCGGGACAGGGTCCTACGAGCAGTACTTC
CASSLSGTGSYEQYF
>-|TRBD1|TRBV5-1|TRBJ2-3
TGCGCCAGCAGCTTGTTGAAGGGGGCGGTTTCAGATACGCAGTATTTT
CASSLLKGAVSDTQYF
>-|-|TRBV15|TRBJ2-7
TGTGCCACCAGCAGAGAGCCCCGGTCATACGAGCAGTACTTC
CATSREPRSYEQYF
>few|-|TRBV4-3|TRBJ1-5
TGCGCCAGCAGCCAAGATCGGGGGATGGGCAATCAGCCCCAGCATTTT
CASSQDRGMGNQPQHF
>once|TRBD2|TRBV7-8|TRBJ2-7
TGTGCCAGCAGCTTAGCATTCGGGGGGTCGGGCGAGCAGTACTTC
CASSLAFGGSGEQYF
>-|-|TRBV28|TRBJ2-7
TGTGCCAGCAGTCCCGGCGGGGTCAAGGGGTACGAGCAGTACTTC
CASSPGGVKGYEQYF
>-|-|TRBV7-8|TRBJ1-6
TGTGCCACCGAGAGGTTTGGCGGGGGACATTCACCCCTCCACTTT
CATERFGGGHSPLHF
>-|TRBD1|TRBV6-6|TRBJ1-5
TGTGCCAGCAGCTCCGGGACAGCCTACAATCAGCCCCAGCATTTT
CASSSGTAYNQPQHF
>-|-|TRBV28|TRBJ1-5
TGTGCCAGCAGTACCTTGGCGCAGGGTCTTAGTACCCAGCATTTT
CASSTLAQGLSTQHF
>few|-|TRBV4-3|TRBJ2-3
TGCGCCAGCAGCCAACGGACTATGGGGGCAGATACGCAGTATTTT
CASSQRTMGADTQYF
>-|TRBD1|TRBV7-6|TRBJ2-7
TGTGCCAGCAGCGTAACCCGAGGACAGGGGGCGCGAGAGCAGTACTTC
CASSVTRGQGAREQYF
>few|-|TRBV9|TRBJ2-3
TGTGCCAGCAGCGTAGTCCCCGGGGGTGATACTAGCACAGATACGCAGTATTTT
CASSVVPGGDTSTDTQYF
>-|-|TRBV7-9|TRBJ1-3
TGTGCCAGCAGCTTCAGCGGAACCTCTGGAAACACCATATATTTT
CASSFSGTSGNTIYF
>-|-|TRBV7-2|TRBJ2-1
TGTGCCAGCAGCTCCCTTGCAGGGACTCGACCCTACAATGAGCAGTTCTTC
CASSSLAGTRPYNEQFF
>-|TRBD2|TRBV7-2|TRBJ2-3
TGTGCCAGCAGCTTATTACTAGCGGGGGTGGATACGCAGTATTTT
CASSLLLAGVDTQYF
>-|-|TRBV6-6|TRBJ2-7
TGTGCCAGCAGTTACGGGTTGGAGGAGCAGTACTTC
CASSYGLEEQYF
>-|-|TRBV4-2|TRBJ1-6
TGTGCCAGCAGCCAAGAGGCCAGGGCATATAATTCACCCCTCCACTTT
CASSQEARAYNSPLHF
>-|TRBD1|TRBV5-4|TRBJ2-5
TGTGCCAGCAGCTTGGCCGCGTCAGGGGGCGACCAGTACTTC
CASSLAASGGDQYF
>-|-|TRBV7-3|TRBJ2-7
TGTGCCAGCAGCTCCCGGGACAAGACCTACGAGCAGTACTTC
CASSSRDKTYEQYF
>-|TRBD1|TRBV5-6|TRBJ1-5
TGTGCCAGCATAGTGACCGGGACAGCCGGAGTAGAGCCCCAGCATTTT
CASIVTGTAGVEPQHF
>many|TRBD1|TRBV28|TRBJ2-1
TGTGCCAGCAGTCCTGGGACAGAAGCCTACAATGAGCAGTTCTTC
CASSPGTEAYNEQFF
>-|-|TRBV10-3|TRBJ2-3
TGTGCCATCAGTGAATCGAGATCTGGTAAAACAGATACGCAGTATTTT
CAISESRSGKTDTQYF
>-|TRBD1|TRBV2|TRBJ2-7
TGTGCCAGCAGGCCCGCGGGACAGGGGTTTCGAGAGCTGTACTTC
CASRPAGQGFRELYF
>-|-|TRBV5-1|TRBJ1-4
TGCGCCAGCAGCCCCTCGGCCGGGATTGAAAAACTGTTTTTT
CASSPSAGIEKLFF
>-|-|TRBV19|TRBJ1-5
TGTGCCAGTAGTTACAGGGAAGGTTTTCAGCCCCAGCATTTT
CASSYREGFQPQHF
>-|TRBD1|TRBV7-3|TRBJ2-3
TGTGCCAGCAGCTCGGGACAGGATTCGTCTCTGGATACGCAGTATTTT
CASSSGQDSSLDTQYF
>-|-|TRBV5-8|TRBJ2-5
TGTGCCAGCAGCTTGGGTGGGGCCCAAGAGACCCAGTACTTC
CASSLGGAQETQYF
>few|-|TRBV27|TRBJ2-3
TGTGCCAGCAGTTTGCTGTCGCTGGGGAGAACAGATACGCAGTATTTT
CASSLLSLGRTDTQYF
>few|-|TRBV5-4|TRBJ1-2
TGTGCCAGCAGCCCACTGGGGGGTAGGGGCTACACCTTC
CASSPLGGRGYTF
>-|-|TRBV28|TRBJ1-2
TGTGCCAGCAGTTTTGGTAGTGGTGGCTACACCTTC
CASSFGSGGYTF
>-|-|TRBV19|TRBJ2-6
TGTGCCAGTAGGACCAACCAGGGGCCTGGGGCCAACGTCCTGACTTTC
CASRTNQGPGANVLTF
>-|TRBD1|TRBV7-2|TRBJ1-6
TGTGCCAGCAGCTTAACGACGGGACAGGTGTTCTCCTATAATTCACCCCTCCACTTT
CASSLTTGQVFSYNSPLHF
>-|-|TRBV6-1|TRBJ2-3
TGTGCCAGCGCAAACGGGTGGGATACGCAGTATTTT
CASANGWDTQYF
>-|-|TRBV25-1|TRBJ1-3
TGTGCCAGCAGTGACAGGGAAGGGCCCATATATTTT
CASSDREGPIYF
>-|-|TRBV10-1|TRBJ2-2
TGCGCCAGCAGGATCGGGTCCAACACCGGGGAGCTGTTTTTT
CASRIGSNTGELFF
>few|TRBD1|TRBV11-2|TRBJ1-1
TGTGCCAGCAGTCCGGACAGGTTTCAAAACACTGAAGCTTTCTTT
CASSPDRFQNTEAFF
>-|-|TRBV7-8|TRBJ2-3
TGTGCCAGCAGCTTAGGGTGGGGAAGGACTGAAGATACGCAGTATTTT
CASSLGWGRTEDTQYF
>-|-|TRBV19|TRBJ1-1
TGTGCCAGTAGCCGAAAGGGGCTTGAAGCTTTCTTT
CASSRKGLEAFF